This is a list of T cell receptor beta chains from one sample in a study of cytomegalovirus exposure and HLA in healthy donors. Clones were read by immunoSEQ multiplex PCR, and TCRdb kept only the in-frame ones, dropping some. This sample carries 95,000 to 150,000 clones, over 80% of them seen once, and the ten largest clones take around 20%. The sequenced material came from PBMCs. These receptors all come from a man aged 18 to 35 in good health and CMV-seropositive. Both conserved end residues are part of each CDR3. The D gene is left open where the match is weak. Clone size is stated in some rows and not others, as once, few, many or a class when expanded.

TRBV30	TRBD2	-	TRBJ2-3	TGTGCCTGGAGCCGGGGGGAAAAGACAGATACGCAGTATTTT	CAWSRGEKTDTQYF
TRBV7-2	TRBD1	-	TRBJ1-1	TGTGCCAGCAGCTATAGACAGGGTCTGGAAGCTTTCTTT	CASSYRQGLEAFF
TRBV6-1	-	-	TRBJ1-5	TGTGCCAGCAGTGAAAGAGCTTTCGATCAGCCCCAGCATTTT	CASSERAFDQPQHF
TRBV30	TRBD1	-	TRBJ1-6	TGTGCCTGGGATACAGGGGGCGATTCACCCCTCCACTTT	CAWDTGGDSPLHF
TRBV5-8	TRBD2	-	TRBJ2-3	TGTGCCAGCAGCCCCGGGACTAGCGGCACAGATACGCAGTATTTT	CASSPGTSGTDTQYF
TRBV28	-	-	TRBJ1-4	TGTGCCAGCAGTTTGGGCGATTGGGCAGGAGAAAAACTGTTTTTT	CASSLGDWAGEKLFF
TRBV27	TRBD2	-	TRBJ2-1	TGTGCCAGCAGCCGGACTAGCGGGGCCTACAATGAGCAGTTCTTC	CASSRTSGAYNEQFF
TRBV5-1	TRBD2	-	TRBJ2-3	TGCGCCAGCAGCATGGGGCTAGCGGGGGGCACAGATACGCAGTATTTT	CASSMGLAGGTDTQYF
TRBV5-1	TRBD2	-	TRBJ2-1	TGCGCCAGCGAGCGCGGGGGGTCCTACAATGAGCAGTTCTTC	CASERGGSYNEQFF
TRBV2	TRBD1	-	TRBJ1-2	TGTGCCAGCAGTAAACAGGGGGGTGGCTACACCTTC	CASSKQGGGYTF
TRBV7-3	TRBD1	-	TRBJ1-5	TGTGCCAGCAGCCCGACAGGGGGCGGGAATCAGCCCCAGCATTTT	CASSPTGGGNQPQHF
TRBV19	-	-	TRBJ1-3	TGTGCCAGTAGTATGGGGGCATTCTCTGGAAACACCATATATTTT	CASSMGAFSGNTIYF
TRBV28	-	-	TRBJ1-6	TGTGCCAGCAGTTCCCCAGCCGGGGGAGGGTCACCCCTCCACTTT	CASSSPAGGGSPLHF
TRBV6-1	-	once	TRBJ2-2	TGTGCCAGCAGTGCGGACACCGGGGAGCTGTTTTTT	CASSADTGELFF
TRBV7-3	-	once	TRBJ2-7	TGTGCCAGCAGTTTTGGGCCCTCCTACGAGCAGTACTTC	CASSFGPSYEQYF
TRBV7-9	TRBD1	-	TRBJ1-1	TGTGCCAGCAGCTCCCAGGGGGCAAGCGAAGCTTTCTTT	CASSSQGASEAFF
TRBV13	TRBD1	-	TRBJ1-1	TGTGCCAGCAGCTCGTGGACAGGGGCCGAAGCTTTCTTT	CASSSWTGAEAFF
TRBV5-5	-	-	TRBJ1-6	TGTGCCAGCAGCCACTCGGGGATCCCCGTGGGGAATTCACCCCTCCACTTT	CASSHSGIPVGNSPLHF